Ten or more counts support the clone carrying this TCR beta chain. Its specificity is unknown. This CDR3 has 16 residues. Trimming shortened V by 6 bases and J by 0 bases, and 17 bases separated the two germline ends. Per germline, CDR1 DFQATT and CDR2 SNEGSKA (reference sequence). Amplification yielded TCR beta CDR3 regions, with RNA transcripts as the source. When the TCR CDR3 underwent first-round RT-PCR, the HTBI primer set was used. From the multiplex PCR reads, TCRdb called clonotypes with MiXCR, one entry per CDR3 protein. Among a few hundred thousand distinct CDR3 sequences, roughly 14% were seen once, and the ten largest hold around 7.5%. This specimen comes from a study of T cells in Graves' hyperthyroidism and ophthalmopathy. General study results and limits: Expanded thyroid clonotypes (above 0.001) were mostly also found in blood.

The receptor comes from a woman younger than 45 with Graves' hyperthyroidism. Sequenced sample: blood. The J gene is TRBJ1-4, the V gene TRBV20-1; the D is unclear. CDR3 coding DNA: TGCAGTGCAACCGTGGCAGGTGACCCAACTAATGAAAAACTGTTTTTT. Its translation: CSATVAGDPTNEKLFF.